These 14 T cell receptor beta chains were sequenced from one sample in a study of beta chain features in type 1 diabetes. TCRB transcripts that were expressed got sequenced, as all of the isolated RNA had been reverse transcribed. Some clones are missing from TCRdb's copy, which holds only in-frame ones; the method was immunoSEQ multiplex PCR. The sample includes roughly 400,000 clones, approximately 15% of them seen just once. Sequencing was done on a sample of naive CD4+ T cells from blood. The source is a woman younger than 35 in good health.

This clone was seen a handful of times. This sequence joins TRBV28 and TRBJ1-5; D is ambiguous. Germline values: CDR1 MDHEN, CDR2 SYDVKM. The CDR3 has 13 residues. V gave up 3 bases and J gave up 3 bases, with 6 bases separating them. Here the CDR3 DNA reads TGTGCCAGCAGTTTCGCGCTCAATCAGCCCCAGCATTTT. Translating it yields CASSFALNQPQHF.

V gene TRBV30 combines with J gene TRBJ2-5, with TRBD1 as a possible D gene (6 bases). There are 15 residues in the CDR3. V lost 3 bases and J 5 bases, leaving 19 bases between the germline ends. CDR1 is GTSNPN and CDR2 is SVGIG in the germline V gene (reference sequence). The CDR3 region is CAWSLGHLRRETQYF. The CDR3 region has the DNA TGTGCCTGGAGCTTGGGACACCTTCGCCGGGAGACCCAGTACTTC.

In its sample, this clone was seen a few times. One junction end does not reproduce the germline sequence, and a read error may be involved. The J gene is TRBJ2-1, the V gene TRBV30; the match to TRBD2 covers 7 bases. Germline lookup yields CDR1 GTSNPN and CDR2 SVGIG (reference sequence). The CDR3 runs 14 residues. The CDR3 DNA sequence: TGTGCGTGGATGAGGCGGGACTATTACAATGAGCAGTTCTTC. This translates into CAWMRRDYYNEQFF.

This clone occurred a few times. The gene calls are TRBV9 and TRBJ2-5; 13 bases map to TRBD2. Germline CDR1 SGDLS, CDR2 YYNGEE. This CDR3 is built from 15 residues. J lost 3 bases, V lost 3 bases, and 2 bases had no gene match. In DNA, the CDR3 is TGTGCCAGCAGCGCCGGGACTAGCGGGGAAGAGACCCAGTACTTC. Its protein is CASSAGTSGEETQYF.

V and J are TRBV5-1 and TRBJ2-5; D perhaps matches TRBD2 (6 bases). Germline CDR1 and CDR2: SGHRS and YFSETQ. The V end lost 6 bases, the J end lost 2 bases, and 11 bases lay between the germline ends. The CDR3 is 13 residues long. The CDR3 DNA reads TGCGCCAGCAAGAATGGAGGGCAAGAGACCCAGTACTTC. This codes for CASKNGGQETQYF.

V and J are TRBV2 and TRBJ1-5, with D uncertain. Trimming left V 6 bases short and J 6 bases short, with 12 bases between. The CDR3 is made up of 13 amino acids. CDR1 and CDR2 (germline): SNHLY, FYNNEI. The CDR3 bases are TGTGCCAGCAGGTATGAGGGAGGTCAGCCCCAGCATTTT. Amino acids: CASRYEGGQPQHF.

There are a few counts of this clone. The sample has other DNA sequences that encode this CDR3 too. This chain uses TRBV30 with TRBJ1-1, with D unresolved. CDR3 length: 14 amino acids. Germline V lookup: CDR1 GTSNPN, CDR2 SVGIG (reference sequence). Trimming removed 0 bases from V and 2 bases from J, with 10 bases in between. DNA for the CDR3: TGTGCCTGGAGTGTACGGGGAGGTAACACTGAAGCTTTCTTT. Protein product: CAWSVRGGNTEAFF.

The genes are TRBV28 and TRBJ2-3; the match to TRBD2 covers 7 bases. CDR3 size: 13 residues. V trimming: 5 bases; J trimming: 7 bases; junction bases outside the gene matches: 6. The germline V gene encodes CDR1 MDHEN and CDR2 SYDVKM. The chain's CDR3 is CASSVLADHTQYF. CDR3 DNA sequence: TGTGCCAGCAGTGTCCTAGCGGACCATACGCAGTATTTT.

Comments on this clone: Other nucleotide sequences in the sample specify the same CDR3. V gene TRBV30 combines with J gene TRBJ1-5; possibly TRBD1 for D (6 bases). This CDR3 is 13 amino acids long. Germline V gene sequence: CDR1 GTSNPN, CDR2 SVGIG (reference sequence). Trimming cost V 2 bases and J 7 bases, with 12 bases left between them. CDR3 in amino acids: CAWSSRGGQPQHF. CDR3 nucleotides: TGTGCCTGGAGTAGCAGGGGTGGACAGCCCCAGCATTTT.

The chain links TRBV6-5 to TRBJ2-3; 7 nucleotides agree with TRBD2. This CDR3 contains 14 residues. With V trimmed by 6 bases and J by 2 bases, 5 bases remained unmatched. Germline values: CDR1 MNHEY, CDR2 SVGAGI. In DNA, the CDR3 is TGTGCCAGCAGATTGGGGGGGATCACAGATACGCAGTATTTT. Its translation is CASRLGGITDTQYF.

This clone was counted between two and nine times. The chain is built from TRBV30 and TRBJ1-5; D call uncertain. The ends were cut back, 1 base at V and 4 bases at J, with 14 bases in the middle. CDR3 size: 15 residues. Per the germline V gene, CDR1 is GTSNPN and CDR2 is SVGIG (reference sequence). CDR3 DNA sequence: TGTGCCTGGAGTGGGAAGGGAGCCTCGAATCAGCCCCAGCATTTT. This translates into CAWSGKGASNQPQHF.

CDR3 nucleotides: TGTGCTAGTGGTTTGGTACTGACAGGGGCCCGTCCTGGGGCCAACGTCCTGACTTTC. It specifies CASGLVLTGARPGANVLTF. The J gene is TRBJ2-6, the V gene TRBV12-5; the match to TRBD1 covers 8 bases. CDR1 LGHNT and CDR2 FRNRAP come from the germline V gene. The ends lost 0 bases at V and 2 bases at J; junction bases unmatched: 9. The CDR3 is made up of 19 amino acids. Together with reference TRBV12-5 and TRBJ2-6, the CDR3 gives the full variable domain: DARVTQTPRHKVTEMGQEVTMRCQPILGHNTVFWYRQTMMQGLELLAYFRNRAPLDDSGMPKDRFSAEMPDATLATLKIQPSEPRDSAVYFCASGLVLTGARPGANVLTFGAGSRLTVL.

This clone has just a few counts. The rearrangement joins TRBV29-1 to TRBJ2-1; TRBD2 agrees at 11 bases. This CDR3 spans 14 amino acids. The J segment lost 8 bases and the V segment lost 5 bases, leaving 8 bases of the junction unmatched. The germline V gene encodes CDR1 SQVTM and CDR2 ANQGSEA. This CDR3 is CSVKLAGAVDEQFF. The DNA for the CDR3 is TGCAGCGTTAAACTAGCGGGGGCAGTGGATGAGCAGTTCTTC.

This clone appeared a few times. V is TRBV27 and J is TRBJ2-7, with TRBD2 as a possible D gene (5 bases). V dropped 3 bases and J dropped 0 bases, with 15 bases sitting between them. In germline, CDR1 is MNHEY, CDR2 SMNVEV (reference sequence). There are 16 residues in the CDR3. The CDR3 DNA follows: TGTGCCAGCAGTTTTAAGAGGGAGTCCCTCTCCTACGAGCAGTACTTC. It yields the protein CASSFKRESLSYEQYF.